Listed below are T cell receptor beta chains from one sample, sequenced in a study of blood T cell repertoires in COVID-19. Sequencing used immunoSEQ multiplex PCR; TCRdb keeps in-frame clones, though not all of them. Found here are 200,000 to 250,000 clones, 70% to 90% of them singletons; the top ten hold roughly 12%. Sequenced: peripheral blood. Receptors originate from a woman aged 18-35 years who had recovered from COVID-19. The conserved cysteine and the conserved F or W are not part of the CDR3 here. D genes are given only for firm matches.

v_call	d_call	j_call	cdr3_length	cdr3_aa
TRBV4-3	TRBD2	TRBJ2-2	15	ASSQEASGSKTGELF
TRBV6-2/TRBV6-3	TRBD2	TRBJ2-1	12	ASTPSGSYNEQF
TRBV25-1	TRBD1	TRBJ1-1	11	ASSGQGRPEAF
TRBV27	NA	TRBJ2-7	10	ASSSSGDEQY
TRBV7-2	NA	TRBJ2-7	12	ASSLEGHPYEQY
TRBV7-3	TRBD2	TRBJ2-5	11	ASSRGEFETQY
TRBV7-3	NA	TRBJ1-2	11	ASSVDRNYGYT
TRBV7-9	NA	TRBJ2-2	15	ASSLAGAGFNTGELF
TRBV25-1	TRBD1	TRBJ1-6	13	ASSEGTGYNSPLH
TRBV5-1	TRBD1	TRBJ1-2	12	ASSRTGYENGYT
TRBV30	NA	TRBJ1-6	11	AWNQGLYSPLH
TRBV2	NA	TRBJ1-2	11	ASSEPVYYGYT
TRBV9	NA	TRBJ2-6	14	ASSAGTFSGANVLT
TRBV7-9	NA	TRBJ2-3	10	ASSLNGDTQY